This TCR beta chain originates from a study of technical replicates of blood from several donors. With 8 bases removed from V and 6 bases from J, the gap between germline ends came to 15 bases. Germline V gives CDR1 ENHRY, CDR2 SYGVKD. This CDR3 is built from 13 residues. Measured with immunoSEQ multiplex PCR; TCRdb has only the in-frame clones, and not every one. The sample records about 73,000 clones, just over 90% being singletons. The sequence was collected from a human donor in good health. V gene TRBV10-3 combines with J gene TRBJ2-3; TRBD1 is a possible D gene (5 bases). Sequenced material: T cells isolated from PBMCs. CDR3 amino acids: CAIADITGDTQYF. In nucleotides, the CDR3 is TGTGCCATCGCGGACATTACTGGGGATACGCAGTATTTT.